These 10 T cell receptor beta chains came from one sample sequenced in a study of T cell responses to AZD1222 COVID-19 vaccine. Profiled with immunoSEQ multiplex PCR; TCRdb holds only in-frame clones, not every one. The table records 70,000 to 75,000 clones, around 90% of them present only once. The starting material was peripheral blood, obtained 28 days after the second AZD1222 dose. These receptors originate from an adult who received the AZD1222 COVID-19 vaccine.

CDR3 sequence: CASSLALGMVETQYF. CDR3 DNA sequence: TGCGCCAGCAGCTTGGCCTTAGGGATGGTGGAGACCCAGTACTTC. The J gene is TRBJ2-5, the V gene TRBV5-1, with D unresolved. The germline V gene encodes CDR1 SGHRS and CDR2 YFSETQ. V was pared by 0 bases and J by 5 bases, with 14 bases between. The CDR3 totals 15 residues.

Only one count was recorded for this clone. J is TRBJ2-7 and V is TRBV3-1 (or the pseudogene TRBV3-2); D unclear. CDR3 length: 13 amino acids. V was pared by 4 bases and J by 0 bases, with 7 bases between. CDR1 and CDR2 (germline): LGHDT, YNNKEL (reference sequence). The CDR3 loop reads CASSPKYSYEQYF. CDR3 sequence (DNA): TGTGCCAGCAGCCCAAAATACTCCTACGAGCAGTACTTC.

The genes are TRBV15 and TRBJ2-3, with 10 bases identical to TRBD1. Germline V CDR1 and CDR2: LNHNV, YYDKDF (reference sequence). The CDR3 loop spans 18 amino acids. J gave up 4 bases and V 5 bases, and 15 bases lay outside the gene matches. CDR3 loop: CATSGSSTGTGESDTQYF. The CDR3 DNA reads as TGTGCCACCAGCGGGTCATCTACCGGGACAGGGGAGTCAGATACGCAGTATTTT.

V gene TRBV6-2 or TRBV6-3 combines with J gene TRBJ1-1; D remains unclear. Trimming shortened V by 1 base and J by 2 bases, and 5 bases separated the two germline ends. The germline gives CDR1 MNHEY, CDR2 SVGEGT. This CDR3 has 13 amino acids. Here the CDR3 DNA reads TGTGCCAGCAGTTACTACGAAAACACTGAAGCTTTCTTT. This sequence encodes CASSYYENTEAFF.

The DNA of the CDR3 is TGTGCCAGCAGCTTGCCGCAGAGTAATTCACCCCTCCACTTT. Amino acids: CASSLPQSNSPLHF. The gene calls are TRBV5-5 and TRBJ1-6, with D unclear. The CDR3 runs 14 residues. V lost 1 base and J lost 6, with 8 bases in between. CDR1 and CDR2 (germline): SGHKS, YYEKEE (reference sequence).

The chain combines TRBV19 with TRBJ1-1, with D maybe TRBD1 (6 bases). The CDR3 runs 13 residues. V dropped 8 bases and J dropped 4 bases, with 14 bases sitting between them. In germline, CDR1 is LNHDA, CDR2 SQIVND (reference sequence). The CDR3, as DNA: TGTGCCAGTTCAGGGGTAGGTGGCACTGAAGCTTTCTTT. Translating it yields CASSGVGGTEAFF.

This chain joins TRBV19 and TRBJ1-5; D not resolved. This CDR3 region has 15 residues. V shed 5 bases and J shed 4 bases, with 15 bases lying between them. CDR1 LNHDA and CDR2 SQIVND come from the germline V gene (reference sequence). CDR3 residues: CASSEERRPNQPQHF. As DNA, the CDR3 is TGTGCCAGTAGTGAAGAGAGGAGGCCTAATCAGCCCCAGCATTTT.

This clone showed up just a few times. The CDR3 nucleotides are TGTGCCAGCAGTTCCGGAGCACCCAACTATGGCTACACCTTC. This gives the protein CASSSGAPNYGYTF. The chain employs TRBV6-5 and TRBJ1-2; the D is unclear. Trimming pared 4 bases from V and 2 bases from J, leaving 11 bases between. The CDR3 is made up of 14 amino acids. The germline V gene encodes CDR1 MNHEY and CDR2 SVGAGI.

The CDR3 coding sequence is TGTGCCAGCAGTTTACCGGGAGGTCAGCCCCAGCATTTT. Encoded protein: CASSLPGGQPQHF. The chain is built from TRBV12-3 or TRBV12-4 and TRBJ1-5; D gene unclear. Trimming removed 2 bases at V and 6 bases at J, with 8 bases between. CDR3 length: 13 residues.

This chain connects TRBV30 to TRBJ1-1; no definite D call. Trimming took 5 bases from V and 2 from J, leaving 12 bases between them. CDR1 and CDR2 from the germline V gene are GTSNPN and SVGIG (reference sequence). There are 13 residues in the CDR3. The CDR3 DNA reads TGTGCCTGGGGAGGTTTGGTTAACACTGAAGCTTTCTTT. Translating gives CAWGGLVNTEAFF.